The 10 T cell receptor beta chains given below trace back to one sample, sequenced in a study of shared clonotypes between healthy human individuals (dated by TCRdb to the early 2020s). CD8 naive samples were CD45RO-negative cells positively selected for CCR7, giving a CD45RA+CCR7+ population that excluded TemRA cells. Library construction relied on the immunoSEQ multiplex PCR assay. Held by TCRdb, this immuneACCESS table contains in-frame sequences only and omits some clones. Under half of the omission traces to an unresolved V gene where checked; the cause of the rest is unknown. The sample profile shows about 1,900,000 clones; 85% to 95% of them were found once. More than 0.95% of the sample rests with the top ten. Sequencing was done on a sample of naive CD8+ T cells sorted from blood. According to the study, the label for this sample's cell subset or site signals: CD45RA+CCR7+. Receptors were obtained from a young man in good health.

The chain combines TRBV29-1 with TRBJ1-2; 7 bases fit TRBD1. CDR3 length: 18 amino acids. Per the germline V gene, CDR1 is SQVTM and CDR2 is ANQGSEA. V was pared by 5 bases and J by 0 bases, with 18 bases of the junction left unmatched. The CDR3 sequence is CSVSLPPRGDETNYGYTF. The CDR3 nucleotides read TGCAGCGTTTCGCTACCCCCCAGGGGGGACGAGACTAACTATGGCTACACCTTC.

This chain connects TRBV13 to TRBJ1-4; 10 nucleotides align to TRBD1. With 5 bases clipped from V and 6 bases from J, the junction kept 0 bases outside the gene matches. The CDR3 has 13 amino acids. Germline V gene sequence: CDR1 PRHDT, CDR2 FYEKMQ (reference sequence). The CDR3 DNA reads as TGTGCCAGCAGCGGGACAGGGGATGAAAAACTGTTTTTT. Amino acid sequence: CASSGTGDEKLFF.

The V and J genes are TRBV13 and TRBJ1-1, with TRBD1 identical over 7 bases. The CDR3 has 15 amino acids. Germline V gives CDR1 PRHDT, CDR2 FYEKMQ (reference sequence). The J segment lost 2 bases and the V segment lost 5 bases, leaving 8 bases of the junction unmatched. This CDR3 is CASSENRQGNTEAFF. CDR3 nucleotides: TGTGCCAGCAGCGAAAATCGACAGGGCAACACTGAAGCTTTCTTT.

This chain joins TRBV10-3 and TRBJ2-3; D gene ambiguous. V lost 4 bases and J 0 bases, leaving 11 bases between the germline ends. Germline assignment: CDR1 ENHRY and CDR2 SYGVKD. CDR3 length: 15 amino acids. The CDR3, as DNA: TGTGCCATCAGTGCTACGGACGCTAGCACAGATACGCAGTATTTT. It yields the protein CAISATDASTDTQYF.

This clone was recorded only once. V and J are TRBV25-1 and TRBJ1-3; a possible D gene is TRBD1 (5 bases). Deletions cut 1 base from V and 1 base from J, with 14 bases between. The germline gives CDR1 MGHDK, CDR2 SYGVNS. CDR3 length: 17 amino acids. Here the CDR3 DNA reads TGTGCCAGCAGTGAATTACGGGGCAGGGTATCTGGAAACACCATATATTTT. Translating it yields CASSELRGRVSGNTIYF.

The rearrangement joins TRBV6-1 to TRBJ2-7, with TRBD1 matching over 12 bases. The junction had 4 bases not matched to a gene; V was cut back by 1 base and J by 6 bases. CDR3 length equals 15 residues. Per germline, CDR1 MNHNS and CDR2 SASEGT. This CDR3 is CASSEGGTGGGEQYF. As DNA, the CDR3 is TGTGCCAGCAGTGAAGGTGGGACAGGGGGCGGCGAGCAGTACTTC.

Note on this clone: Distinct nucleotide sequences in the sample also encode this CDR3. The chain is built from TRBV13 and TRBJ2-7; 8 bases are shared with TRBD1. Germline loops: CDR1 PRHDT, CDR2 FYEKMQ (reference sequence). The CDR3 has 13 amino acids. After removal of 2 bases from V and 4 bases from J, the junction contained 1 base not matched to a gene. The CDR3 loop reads CASSLQGAYEQYF. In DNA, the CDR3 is TGTGCCAGCAGCTTACAGGGGGCATACGAGCAGTACTTC.

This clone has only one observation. In DNA form, the CDR3 reads TGTGCCAGCACAGGACAGTATAGCAATCAGCCCCAGCATTTT. It encodes CASTGQYSNQPQHF. The chain is built from TRBV2 and TRBJ1-5; D may be TRBD1 (6 bases). The germline V gene has CDR1 SNHLY and CDR2 FYNNEI. The CDR3 is made up of 14 amino acids. V gave up 7 bases and J gave up 0 bases, with 10 bases separating them. The variable domain in full, completed from reference TRBV2 and TRBJ1-5, reads EPEVTQTPSHQVTQMGQEVILRCVPISNHLYFYWYRQILGQKVEFLVSFYNNEISEKSEIFDDQFSVERPDGSNFTLKIRSTKLEDSAMYFCASTGQYSNQPQHFGDGTRLSIL.

The DNA for the CDR3 is TGTGCCAGCAGTTTATCGGGGGGTTCTGAAGCTTTCTTT. Its translation: CASSLSGGSEAFF. V usage is TRBV28 and J usage is TRBJ1-1; D possibly corresponds to TRBD1 (5 bases). Per the germline V gene, CDR1 is MDHEN and CDR2 is SYDVKM. Trimming pared 1 base from V and 6 bases from J, leaving 9 bases between. The CDR3 extends over 13 amino acids.

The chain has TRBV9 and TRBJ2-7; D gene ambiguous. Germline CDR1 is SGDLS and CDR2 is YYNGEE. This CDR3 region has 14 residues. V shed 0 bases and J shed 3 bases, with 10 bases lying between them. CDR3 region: CASSVDPDLYEQYF. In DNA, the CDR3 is TGTGCCAGCAGCGTAGATCCAGATCTCTACGAGCAGTACTTC.